A selection of T cell receptor beta chains follows, all from one sample in a study of identical twins. TCRdb used MiXCR to reprocess the 5' RACE reads, holding one entry per CDR3 protein. In the table there are 700,000 to 950,000 distinct CDR3 sequences, roughly an eighth of which are singletons. The sample was also linked to a second study, of yellow fever vaccine responses in identical twins.

The sample taken for sequencing was PBMCs. All receptors come from a woman younger than 35 in good health. Both conserved end residues are part of each CDR3. The D gene is left open where the match is weak. Clone sizes are given selectively: once, few, many, or a class where the clone is expanded.

v_call,d_call,j_call,clone_size,cdr3_aa,cdr3_nt
TRBV7-3,TRBD2,TRBJ2-1,few,CASSPRSGSFHEQFF,TGTGCCAGCAGCCCCAGGAGCGGGAGTTTCCATGAGCAGTTCTTC
TRBV7-9,TRBD2,TRBJ2-5,few,CASSSGLAILETQYF,TGTGCCAGCAGCTCGGGACTAGCGATACTGGAGACCCAGTACTTC
TRBV2,TRBD2,TRBJ2-1,-,CASAITSGGRFSYNEQFF,TGTGCCAGCGCAATTACTAGCGGGGGGAGGTTTTCCTACAATGAGCAGTTCTTC
TRBV12-5,-,TRBJ2-3,few,CASGLNIRGSTDTQYF,TGTGCTAGTGGTCTTAATATCAGGGGTAGCACAGATACGCAGTATTTT
TRBV12-3/TRBV12-4,-,TRBJ2-1,few,CASTPGGQRGNEQFF,TGTGCCAGCACCCCGGGGGGCCAGCGGGGCAATGAGCAGTTCTTC
TRBV6-2/TRBV6-3,-,TRBJ2-1,-,CASSYIPLRDLSLNEQFF,TGTGCCAGCAGTTATATTCCCCTCCGGGACCTCTCCCTCAATGAGCAGTTCTTC
TRBV7-9,-,TRBJ2-5,few,CASSLVGHQETQYF,TGTGCCAGCAGCTTAGTGGGGCACCAAGAGACCCAGTACTTC
TRBV5-1,-,TRBJ2-7,-,CASSLGSGPLDEQYF,TGCGCCAGCAGCTTGGGGTCGGGCCCCCTGGACGAGCAGTACTTC
TRBV4-1,-,TRBJ2-3,few,CASSQDSTSTDTQYF,TGCGCCAGCAGCCAAGATTCAACTAGCACAGATACGCAGTATTTT
TRBV3-1,TRBD1,TRBJ1-2,few,CASSQETGAGYTF,TGTGCCAGCAGCCAAGAAACAGGGGCTGGCTACACCTTC
TRBV6-1,-,TRBJ1-4,few,CASRSGSSYEKLFF,TGTGCCAGCAGGTCTGGCAGCTCCTATGAAAAACTGTTTTTT
TRBV7-8,-,TRBJ1-5,-,CASSLGGPLRPQHF,TGTGCCAGCAGCTTGGGGGGGCCCCTGAGGCCCCAGCATTTT
TRBV7-9,TRBD2,TRBJ2-1,few,CASSQIAGGLGNEQFF,TGTGCCAGCAGTCAGATAGCGGGAGGGCTTGGTAATGAGCAGTTCTTC
TRBV20-1,-,TRBJ1-1,few,CSAKSFEGGDEAFF,TGCAGTGCGAAGAGTTTTGAGGGTGGTGATGAAGCTTTCTTT
TRBV14,TRBD1,TRBJ2-7,few,CASSPATGGPYEQYF,TGTGCCAGCAGCCCCGCCACAGGGGGCCCCTACGAGCAGTACTTC
TRBV4-2,TRBD2,TRBJ2-1,-,CASSQTVRTSGSYNEQFF,TGTGCCAGCAGCCAAACAGTTCGGACTAGCGGGAGTTATAATGAGCAGTTCTTC
TRBV4-1,-,TRBJ2-5,-,CASSQSGQGETQYF,TGCGCCAGCAGCCAATCGGGGCAGGGGGAGACCCAGTACTTC
TRBV6-5,-,TRBJ1-1,few,CASSYSTSRAGAEAFF,TGTGCCAGCAGTTACTCAACTTCCAGGGCGGGAGCTGAAGCTTTCTTT
TRBV12-3/TRBV12-4,TRBD1,TRBJ1-4,few,CASSPTGTNEKLFF,TGTGCCAGCAGTCCGACAGGGACTAATGAAAAACTGTTTTTT
TRBV3-1,-,TRBJ1-1,few,CASSPPVQGRNTEAFF,TGTGCCAGCAGCCCCCCGGTGCAGGGACGGAACACTGAAGCTTTCTTT
TRBV5-1,TRBD1,TRBJ1-2,few,CASSGATGGVYGYTF,TGCGCCAGCAGCGGAGCAACAGGGGGAGTCTATGGCTACACCTTC
TRBV7-8,-,TRBJ2-1,few,CASIPRSYSYNEQFF,TGTGCCAGCATCCCCCGAAGCTACTCCTACAATGAGCAGTTCTTC
TRBV15,-,TRBJ1-1,-,CATSRTSVGAEAFF,TGTGCCACCAGCAGGACTTCGGTTGGGGCTGAAGCTTTCTTT
TRBV20-1,-,TRBJ2-5,-,CSARDWSAGTYQETQYF,TGCAGTGCTAGAGATTGGTCGGCAGGGACCTATCAAGAGACCCAGTACTTC
TRBV28,TRBD1,TRBJ2-5,-,CASSSEGTAEETQYF,TGTGCCAGCAGTTCCGAGGGGACAGCTGAAGAGACCCAGTACTTC
TRBV20-1,TRBD1,TRBJ2-7,few,CSARDQDRTYEQYF,TGCAGTGCTAGAGATCAGGACAGGACCTACGAGCAGTACTTC
TRBV20-1,-,TRBJ2-1,few,CSARWRVLYNEQFF,TGCAGTGCTAGATGGAGGGTATTGTACAATGAGCAGTTCTTC